The entry below describes one T cell receptor beta chain. Its antigen is currently unknown. The sample belongs to a study of long-term antiretroviral therapy in people with HIV. Study-level findings and limits: It was not possible to obtain data on ART adherence, viral resistance or therapy changes. Following ART, diversity rose but still fell short of transplant donor controls.

Sequencing relied on immunoSEQ assay v3.0, run at survey level. Sequencing targeted about 40,000-55,000 T-cell genomes per sample. The protocol was immunoSEQ multiplex PCR, while the TCRdb copy is restricted to in-frame clones and leaves out a portion. The table records about 24,000 clones, approximately 82% of them present only once. Going into DNA extraction, samples held roughly 0.95-11 million cryopreserved PBMC. CDR3 length equals 14 residues. Germline-derived CDR1 and CDR2 are LGHNT and FRNRAP. Trimming cost V 5 bases and J 8 bases; bases outside gene matches: 8. This chain uses TRBV12-5 with TRBJ1-4; 7 bases align to TRBD1. Sequenced material: unsorted PBMCs, taken 3 years after starting antiretroviral therapy. The TCR originated in a man aged 50-60 years with HIV. The CDR3 region is CASGATGFGEKLFF. The CDR3 nucleotides read TGTGCTAGTGGTGCGACAGGGTTCGGAGAAAAACTGTTTTTT.